This T cell receptor (beta chain) was obtained from a study of blood T cell repertoires in COVID-19. Study background: The cDNA or gDNA used as material had been derived from T cells, B-cell-depleted T cells, or PBMCs.

Original handling: Reference gene primer amplification gave nucleated cell count estimates. The data were produced by immunoSEQ multiplex PCR, yet TCRdb's version contains in-frame clones alone and is incomplete. V, J and clone size are taken as reported in that table, and D and trimming were inferred from the DNA itself. The sample has tens of thousands of clones, roughly 79% seen once. The V segment lost 5 bases and the J segment 5 bases; nucleotides outside the gene matches: 7. Germline values: CDR1 SGHTA, CDR2 FQGNSA. The CDR3 consists of 15 residues. Sequencing was performed on peripheral blood. This sequence originates from a human donor in a cohort sampled during active COVID-19. This sequence joins TRBV7-2 and TRBJ2-2; 8 nucleotides align to TRBD1. This CDR3 reads CASSRGQGVTGELFF. The CDR3 coding sequence is TGTGCCAGCAGCAGAGGACAGGGAGTGACCGGGGAGCTGTTTTTT.